The rows below give T cell receptor beta chains drawn from one sample of a study of T-cell reconstitution after alpha-beta-depleted transplantation in children. TCRdb itself ran the PCR reads through MiXCR, one entry per CDR3 protein. The sample yields 800,000 to 1,000,000 distinct CDR3 sequences, less than 30% seen once. The sample consisted of PBMCs, mostly from graft donor cells, taken 360 days after TCRalphabeta/CD19-depleted stem cell transplant. These receptors all come from a boy younger than two who had a stem cell transplant for SCID, so the T cells may come from the graft donor. Both conserved end residues are part of each CDR3. D genes are given only for firm matches. Clone size is given for some rows only: seen once, a few or many times, or a class if the clone is expanded.

clone_size d_call j_call v_call cdr3_aa cdr3_nt
. TRBD1 TRBJ2-4 TRBV30 CAWSPFGQGRLNIQYF TGTGCCTGGAGCCCCTTCGGACAGGGAAGGTTGAACATTCAGTACTTC
. TRBD1 TRBJ1-2 TRBV18 CASSPVPTGGLGGYTF TGTGCCAGCTCACCGGTCCCCACAGGGGGGCTAGGGGGCTACACCTTC
once . TRBJ2-3 TRBV5-1 CASTLGRPSTDTQYF TGCGCCAGCACCCTTGGGCGGCCTAGCACAGATACGCAGTATTTT
. . TRBJ2-5 TRBV5-1 CASSGAPPQETQYF TGCGCCAGCTCCGGGGCTCCACCTCAAGAGACCCAGTACTTC
. . TRBJ2-1 TRBV15 CATSRGLTSGQFF TGTGCCACCAGCAGAGGTCTAACCTCGGGGCAGTTCTTC
. . TRBJ2-5 TRBV6-2/TRBV6-3 CASSYSGPLGTQYF TGTGCCAGCAGTTACTCCGGCCCGCTGGGGACCCAGTACTTC
few . TRBJ1-1 TRBV20-1 CSAKGVLGTEAFF TGCAGTGCTAAAGGGGTTTTAGGCACTGAAGCTTTCTTT
few . TRBJ1-3 TRBV12-3/TRBV12-4 CASSLGVVGSGNTIYF TGTGCCAGCAGTTTAGGAGTAGTCGGCTCTGGAAACACCATATATTTT
. TRBD1 TRBJ2-7 TRBV15 CATSRDLTGVEQYF TGTGCCACCAGCAGAGATCTTACAGGGGTCGAGCAGTACTTC
few . TRBJ1-3 TRBV11-1 CASSSAFSGSTSGNTIYF TGTGCCAGCAGCTCCGCCTTTTCGGGCAGCACCTCTGGAAACACCATATATTTT
. TRBD2 TRBJ2-1 TRBV24-1 CATSDHRGDYEIPPYNEQFF TGTGCCACCAGTGACCACCGTGGGGACTACGAAATCCCGCCCTACAATGAGCAGTTCTTC
. TRBD2 TRBJ2-3 TRBV6-1 CASRVAGPDTQYF TGTGCCAGCAGAGTAGCGGGGCCGGATACGCAGTATTTT
few TRBD2 TRBJ2-1 TRBV9 CASSFSGLNYNEQFF TGTGCCAGCAGCTTTAGCGGGCTAAATTACAATGAGCAGTTCTTC
. TRBD2 TRBJ2-1 TRBV7-2 CASSLAHSGGASYNEQFF TGTGCCAGCAGCTTAGCCCATAGCGGGGGGGCTTCCTACAATGAGCAGTTCTTC
. . TRBJ1-5 TRBV20-1 CSARDWKGGGQPQHF TGCAGTGCTAGAGATTGGAAGGGTGGAGGTCAGCCCCAGCATTTT
. . TRBJ2-1 TRBV7-3 CASSSRGRKDEQFF TGTGCCAGCAGTAGCCGGGGGCGGAAGGATGAGCAGTTCTTC
. . TRBJ1-5 TRBV28 CASSPHPGLRSQPQHF TGTGCCAGCAGCCCTCACCCCGGACTTAGGAGTCAGCCCCAGCATTTT
. . TRBJ2-5 TRBV29-1 CSVEASGRIPYF TGCAGCGTTGAAGCGTCAGGGCGCATACCTTACTTC
. TRBD2 TRBJ2-1 TRBV24-1 CATSDPGLAGGSSYNEQFF TGTGCCACCAGTGACCCTGGACTAGCGGGGGGGAGCTCCTACAATGAGCAGTTCTTC
. . TRBJ1-5 TRBV4-2 CASSPTFFVSNQPQHF TGTGCCAGCAGCCCGACTTTTTTTGTCAGTAATCAGCCCCAGCATTTT
. TRBD1 TRBJ2-6 TRBV2 CASSSGTGGRSGANVLTF TGTGCCAGCAGTTCAGGGACAGGGGGCAGGAGTGGGGCCAACGTCCTGACTTTC
many TRBD2 TRBJ2-1 TRBV12-3/TRBV12-4 CASWRGVDNEQFF TGTGCCAGCTGGCGGGGGGTGGACAATGAGCAGTTCTTC
. . TRBJ2-5 TRBV3-1 CASSLGLQGTQYF TGTGCCAGCAGCCTCGGACTCCAGGGGACCCAGTACTTC
. TRBD2 TRBJ2-7 TRBV10-3 CAIRSGTSAAYEQYF TGTGCCATCAGGTCCGGGACTAGCGCGGCCTACGAGCAGTACTTC
few . TRBJ2-5 TRBV2 CASSDDRQETQYF TGTGCCAGCAGTGATGACCGTCAAGAGACCCAGTACTTC
. . TRBJ1-2 TRBV20-1 CSARDPRGLGYTF TGCAGTGCTAGAGACCCCCGGGGGTTAGGCTACACCTTC
few . TRBJ2-1 TRBV12-3/TRBV12-4 CASCRGNEQFF TGTGCCAGCTGTCGGGGGAATGAGCAGTTCTTC
. . TRBJ2-7 TRBV7-2 CASSLRGGADYEQYF TGTGCCAGCAGCTTAAGGGGGGGCGCTGACTACGAGCAGTACTTC
few . TRBJ1-1 TRBV5-1 CASSSRISLNTEAFF TGCGCCAGCAGCTCGAGAATCTCCTTGAACACTGAAGCTTTCTTT
few . TRBJ2-2 TRBV20-1 CSARNTRDRGHTGELFF TGCAGTGCTAGAAACACCAGGGACCGGGGGCACACCGGGGAGCTGTTTTTT
few TRBD1 TRBJ2-4 TRBV12-3/TRBV12-4 CASSHGTGGTKNIQYF TGTGCCAGCAGTCATGGGACAGGGGGGACCAAAAACATTCAGTACTTC
few . TRBJ2-7 TRBV3-1 CASSQGVEISYEQYF TGTGCCAGCAGCCAAGGAGTGGAGATCTCCTACGAGCAGTACTTC
. . TRBJ2-7 TRBV20-1 CSARDSPNWEQYF TGCAGTGCTAGAGATTCCCCGAATTGGGAGCAGTACTTC
. TRBD1 TRBJ1-2 TRBV15 CATSRDRTGFGYTF TGTGCCACCAGCAGGGACAGGACAGGGTTTGGCTACACCTTC
few TRBD1 TRBJ2-7 TRBV5-1 CASSSGTVYSYEQYF TGCGCCAGCAGCTCCGGGACAGTTTACTCCTACGAGCAGTACTTC
few TRBD1 TRBJ1-1 TRBV15 CATSRDWGQSAQAFF TGTGCCACCAGCAGAGATTGGGGACAGTCAGCCCAAGCTTTCTTT
few . TRBJ1-2 TRBV12-3/TRBV12-4 CASSLYERDLAGYTF TGTGCCAGCAGTTTATACGAACGAGATCTGGCTGGCTACACCTTC
many . TRBJ2-2 TRBV5-1 CASSPLDTNTGELFF TGCGCCAGCAGCCCTTTGGACACGAACACCGGGGAGCTGTTTTTT
few . TRBJ1-3 TRBV28 CASSFGGLDTIYF TGTGCCAGCAGTTTCGGCGGGTTGGACACCATATATTTT
. . TRBJ1-6 TRBV12-3/TRBV12-4 CASRSRTGNYSPLHF TGTGCCAGCAGGTCTCGGACTGGTAATTATTCACCCCTCCACTTT
few TRBD2 TRBJ2-5 TRBV2 CASSPGTSRETQYF TGTGCCAGCAGCCCTGGGACTAGCCGAGAGACCCAGTACTTC
few TRBD1 TRBJ1-1 TRBV10-3 CAISGTGIGEAFF TGTGCCATCAGCGGGACAGGGATCGGTGAAGCTTTCTTT
. TRBD1 TRBJ1-1 TRBV5-1 CASSEQGELTEAFF TGCGCCAGCAGTGAACAGGGGGAGTTGACTGAAGCTTTCTTT
once TRBD1 TRBJ2-1 TRBV7-9 CASSPRDRVNEQFF TGTGCCAGCAGCCCCCGGGACAGGGTGAATGAGCAGTTCTTC
. TRBD1 TRBJ2-7 TRBV20-1 CSYQPGQNFYEQYF TGCAGCTATCAGCCGGGACAGAACTTCTACGAGCAGTACTTC
many TRBD1 TRBJ1-1 TRBV5-6 CASSLVQGRSRRYTEAFF TGTGCCAGCAGCTTGGTACAGGGGCGTTCTCGTCGGTACACTGAAGCTTTCTTT